This T cell receptor (beta chain) derives from a study of a mutant IDH1 vaccine in newly diagnosed glioma. To note about this clone: Its cognate antigen is unknown.

The germline CDR1 and CDR2 sequences are GTSNPN and SVGIG (reference sequence). CDR3 length: 14 amino acids. Losses at the gene ends were 3 bases for V and 9 bases for J; bases not matched to a gene: 6. The method was immunoSEQ multiplex PCR; TCRdb's version includes in-frame clones alone and lacks a portion of them. Of some 80,000 clones detected, around 85% appear once; the ten largest clones hold 0.77%. Time point indicated: week 23, last vaccination. Every vaccination contained 300 ug of the mutant IDH1 20-mer peptide and was paired with topical imiquimod. The source material was PBMCs, sampled from a glioma patient whose treatment included an IDH1 peptide vaccine. The chain employs TRBV30 and TRBJ2-1; 12 nucleotides agree with TRBD2. The source is a woman aged 50 to 60 with glioma. In DNA form, the CDR3 reads TGTGCCTGGAGCAGACTAGCGGGAGACAGTGAGCAGTTCTTC. Its translation: CAWSRLAGDSEQFF.